One T cell receptor beta chain is described in this entry. Its antigen is unknown. This sample is part of a study of T cells in localized non-small cell lung cancer. Findings and caveats of the study: Adjacent lung had a median roughly 61 of the 100 largest tumor clones.

Measured with immunoSEQ multiplex PCR; TCRdb has only the in-frame clones, and not every one. The sample includes 45,000 to 50,000 clones, 70% to 90% of them seen just once. CDR3 length equals 13 residues. Germline loops: CDR1 MNHNS, CDR2 SASEGT. V lost 6 bases and J 3 bases, leaving 12 bases between the germline ends. The sample here was PBMCs, taken before any cancer treatment. The TCR was taken from a man aged 40 to 70 with stage II lung adenocarcinoma. The chain is built from TRBV6-1 and TRBJ2-7, with TRBD2 as a possible D gene (5 bases). CDR3 DNA sequence: TGTGCCAGCAGAGTTGAAGGGAGCTACGAGCAGTACGTC. Protein product: CASRVEGSYEQYV.